Each of the 27 T cell receptor beta chains below was sequenced from the same sample in a study of blood T cell repertoires in COVID-19. TCRdb keeps only in-frame clones here, not all; method: immunoSEQ multiplex PCR. The sample shows some 250,000 clones, approximately 86% of them seen only once. Sequencing was performed on peripheral blood. These receptors all stem from a man between 60 and 70 years old who had recovered from COVID-19.

This clone was recorded once. CDR3 amino acids: CPLPGRAYEKLFF. CDR3 nucleotides: TGTCCCTTACCGGGGAGGGCCTACGAAAAACTGTTTTTT. The V and J genes are TRBV6-4 and TRBJ1-4; D is unresolved. The CDR3 has 13 amino acids. The germline V gene encodes CDR1 MRHNA and CDR2 SNTAGT.

The V and J genes are TRBV5-5 and TRBJ2-7; 8 bases are a match to TRBD2. There are 15 residues in the CDR3. Trimming at V came to 5 bases and at J to 3 bases, leaving 10 bases not matched to a gene. Germline-derived CDR1 and CDR2 are SGHKS and YYEKEE (reference sequence). The CDR3, as DNA: TGTGCCAGCAGGCCCGACCTCGCGGGGGGCTACGAGCAGTACGTC. Its translation: CASRPDLAGGYEQYV.

V is TRBV7-9 and J is TRBJ2-3; maybe TRBD2 (6 bases). Germline V gene sequence: CDR1 SEHNR, CDR2 FQNEAQ (reference sequence). CDR3 size: 12 residues. Trimming removed 8 bases at V and 1 base at J, with 7 bases between. CDR3 DNA sequence: TGTGCCAGCGGCGGGGGCACAGATACGCAGTATTTT. Its translation: CASGGGTDTQYF.

In its sample, this clone was seen a few times. The gene calls are TRBV27 and TRBJ2-1; D is ambiguous. This CDR3 comprises 12 residues. V lost 3 bases and J 8 bases, leaving 8 bases between the germline ends. CDR1 is MNHEY and CDR2 is SMNVEV in the germline V gene (reference sequence). The CDR3 coding sequence is TGTGCCAGCAGTTTGTCCGTCGATGAGCAGTTCTTC. This codes for CASSLSVDEQFF.

V gene TRBV29-1 combines with J gene TRBJ2-7; no clear D. V was shortened by 4 bases and J by 9 bases, with 16 bases between the two germline ends. This CDR3 comprises 12 residues. The V gene's germline CDR1 is SQVTM and CDR2 ANQGSEA. CDR3 sequence reads: CSVAKSYEWQYF. In DNA form, the CDR3 reads TGCAGCGTTGCCAAATCCTACGAGTGGCAGTACTTC.

The chain employs TRBV19 and TRBJ1-1; D might be TRBD1 (6 bases). Trimming took 5 bases from V and 2 from J, leaving 15 bases between them. CDR1 is LNHDA and CDR2 is SQIVND in the germline V gene (reference sequence). The CDR3 contains 15 residues. The CDR3 DNA sequence: TGTGCCAGTAGTTGGGGGGGACATCCTAACACTGAAGCTTTCTTT. Its translation is CASSWGGHPNTEAFF.

The chain joins TRBV5-1 to TRBJ2-7; TRBD1 matches 7 bases. The CDR3 sequence is 14 residues long. The V gene end was trimmed by 4 bases and the J gene end by 3 bases; junction bases not matched to a gene: 7. Germline lookup yields CDR1 SGHRS and CDR2 YFSETQ. The CDR3 loop is CASSMGQPFYEQYV. CDR3 nucleotide sequence: TGCGCCAGCAGCATGGGACAGCCGTTCTACGAGCAGTACGTC.

This clone was detected only a few times. The CDR3 spells CATSDAKGARNTEAFF. DNA for the CDR3: TGTGCCACCAGTGATGCCAAGGGGGCGAGGAACACTGAAGCTTTCTTT. The V gene is TRBV24-1, the J gene TRBJ1-1, with 7 bases aligning to TRBD1. Germline trimming cut 3 bases from V and 1 base from J; bases unmatched to any gene: 7. The CDR3 runs to 16 residues. Germline V CDR1 and CDR2: KGHDR, SFDVKD.

The gene calls are TRBV7-9 and TRBJ1-1; tentatively, D is TRBD1 (5 bases). Germline CDR1 SEHNR, CDR2 FQNEAQ (reference sequence). The CDR3 contains 14 residues. V lost 5 bases and J lost 1, with 11 bases in between. CDR3 DNA sequence: TGTGCCAGCAGCCAACAGGCGACGAACACTGAAGCTTTCTTT. Protein: CASSQQATNTEAFF. The variable domain in full, completed from reference TRBV7-9 and TRBJ1-1, reads DTGVSQNPRHKITKRGQNVTFRCDPISEHNRLYWYRQTLGQGPEFLTYFQNEAQLEKSRLLSDRFSAERPKGSFSTLEIQRTEQGDSAMYLCASSQQATNTEAFFGQGTRLTVV.

V is TRBV5-1 and J is TRBJ1-3, with a tentative D call TRBD1 (6 bases). The CDR3 runs to 16 residues. CDR1 and CDR2 (germline): SGHRS, YFSETQ. The V and J ends lost 0 bases and 3 bases respectively, with 13 bases between them. Here the CDR3 DNA reads TGCGCCAGCAGCTTGGCCTCAGGGGTTGGTGGAAACACCATATATTTT. This codes for CASSLASGVGGNTIYF.

This CDR3 is CASSIGQTKNIQYF. In DNA, the CDR3 is TGTGCCAGTAGTATCGGACAAACCAAAAACATTCAGTACTTC. The rearrangement links TRBV19 to TRBJ2-4; D perhaps matches TRBD1 (5 bases). Per germline, CDR1 LNHDA and CDR2 SQIVND (reference sequence). The CDR3 has 14 residues. Trimming removed 3 bases at V and 2 bases at J, with 8 bases between.

This chain connects TRBV5-1 to TRBJ2-5; TRBD2 aligns across 7 bases. This CDR3 spans 16 amino acids. From germline, CDR1 is SGHRS and CDR2 YFSETQ. V shed 0 bases and J 7 bases; nucleotides not matched to a gene: 12. The CDR3 bases are TGCGCCAGCAGCTTGGCGACTAGCCGGGGGGTAGGGACCCAGTACTTC. Encoded protein: CASSLATSRGVGTQYF.

V usage is TRBV15 and J usage is TRBJ1-1, with D possibly matching TRBD1 (6 bases). Per germline, CDR1 LNHNV and CDR2 YYDKDF (reference sequence). This CDR3 is 15 amino acids long. V was shortened by 0 bases and J by 11 bases, with 19 bases between the two germline ends. CDR3 nucleotides: TGTGCCACCAGCAGAGATCTTGTGACAGGAAATAAGGCTTTCTTT. This translates into CATSRDLVTGNKAFF.

This chain uses TRBV24-1 with TRBJ2-1, with D tentatively TRBD1 (5 bases). V was clipped by 3 bases and J by 9 bases, with 8 bases between them. Looked up from germline, CDR1 is KGHDR and CDR2 is SFDVKD. The CDR3 is made up of 12 amino acids. In DNA, the CDR3 is TGTGCCACCAGTGATCAGGGTTCTGAGCAGTTCTTC. Its protein is CATSDQGSEQFF.

CDR3 nucleotide sequence: TGTGCCAGCAGCTTAGTAGGTGGGAGCAGGGGTATCTCACCCCTCCACTTT. Translating gives CASSLVGGSRGISPLHF. The V and J genes are TRBV11-2 and TRBJ1-6; D might be TRBD1 (6 bases). Trimming removed 1 base from V and 10 bases from J, with 20 bases in between. Germline V gives CDR1 SGHAT, CDR2 FQNNGV. The CDR3 is 17 amino acids.

CDR3 DNA: TGCGCCAGCAGCCACGACATGGGACTAGCGGGGGGGCGAGCTTCCTACAATGAGCAGTTCTTC. Translating it yields CASSHDMGLAGGRASYNEQFF. The rearrangement links TRBV4-1 to TRBJ2-1; 16 positions match TRBD2. The germline CDR1 and CDR2 sequences are MGHRA and YSYEKL. The CDR3 spans 21 residues. V lost 3 bases, J lost 1 base, and 12 bases stayed unmatched.

V gene TRBV9 combines with J gene TRBJ2-3, with D perhaps TRBD2 (5 bases). From germline, CDR1 is SGDLS and CDR2 YYNGEE. The CDR3 is 15 residues long. Deletions cut 0 bases from V and 0 bases from J, with 8 bases between. CDR3 coding DNA: TGTGCCAGCAGCGTAGTTGAGCGGAGCACAGATACGCAGTATTTT. Translation gives CASSVVERSTDTQYF.

This chain links TRBV5-1 with TRBJ2-5, with 10 bases lining up with TRBD1. Germline assignment: CDR1 SGHRS and CDR2 YFSETQ. J gave up 2 bases and V 0 bases, and 4 bases lay outside the gene matches. This CDR3 is 16 amino acids long. CDR3 in amino acids: CASSLVGTGVQETQYF. As DNA, the CDR3 is TGCGCCAGCAGCTTGGTCGGGACAGGGGTTCAAGAGACCCAGTACTTC.

The rearrangement links TRBV5-1 to TRBJ2-2; 8 bases match TRBD1. Germline V lookup: CDR1 SGHRS, CDR2 YFSETQ. CDR3 length equals 16 residues. J was trimmed by 4 bases and V by 2 bases; bases with no gene match: 7. CDR3: CASSFRPTGGTGELFF. The CDR3 DNA reads TGCGCCAGCAGCTTTCGGCCTACAGGGGGCACCGGGGAGCTGTTTTTT.

CDR3 bases: TGCGCCAGCAGCTCGGGACAGGGTTCGACCTACGAGCAGTACTTC. Protein product: CASSSGQGSTYEQYF. V usage is TRBV5-1 and J usage is TRBJ2-7; 9 bases line up with TRBD1. This CDR3 has 15 residues. Germline lookup yields CDR1 SGHRS and CDR2 YFSETQ. V lost 3 bases, J lost 2 bases, and 6 bases stayed unmatched.

The chain combines TRBV28 with TRBJ1-1; 9 nucleotides match TRBD1. The V gene end was trimmed by 6 bases and the J gene end by 10 bases; junction bases not matched to a gene: 9. In germline, CDR1 is MDHEN, CDR2 SYDVKM. The CDR3 contains 13 residues. The CDR3: CASRLQGADLAFF. CDR3 bases: TGTGCCAGCAGACTACAGGGGGCCGATTTAGCTTTCTTT.

The rearrangement uses TRBV7-9 and TRBJ1-5, with TRBD1 matching over 7 bases. The CDR3 sequence is 16 residues long. CDR1 is SEHNR and CDR2 is FQNEAQ in the germline V gene (reference sequence). Losses at the gene ends were 4 bases for V and 7 bases for J; bases not matched to a gene: 13. Here the CDR3 reads CASSSGRQGISQPQHF. The DNA of the CDR3 is TGTGCCAGCAGCTCCGGGAGACAGGGAATATCACAGCCCCAGCATTTT.

The chain recombines TRBV6-5 with TRBJ1-5, with TRBD1 matching over 9 bases. The CDR3 has 14 residues. Looked up from germline, CDR1 is MNHEY and CDR2 is SVGAGI. The ends lost 6 bases at V and 7 bases at J; junction bases unmatched: 7. In nucleotides, the CDR3 is TGTGCCAGCAGATTCACAGGGGGCTTACAGCCCCAGCATTTT. Encoded protein: CASRFTGGLQPQHF.

The chain combines TRBV15 with TRBJ2-1; no firm D call. The CDR3 covers 13 residues. From germline, CDR1 is LNHNV and CDR2 YYDKDF (reference sequence). V dropped 2 bases and J dropped 10 bases, with 12 bases sitting between them. The CDR3 is CATSRPPSEEQFF. CDR3 nucleotide sequence: TGTGCCACCAGCAGACCCCCCTCCGAGGAGCAGTTCTTC. The full variable domain, in which reference TRBV15 and TRBJ2-1 provide the parts outside the CDR3, is DAMVIQNPRYQVTQFGKPVTLSCSQTLNHNVMYWYQQKSSQAPKLLFHYYDKDFNNEADTPDNFQSRRPNTSFCFLDIRSPGLGDTAMYLCATSRPPSEEQFFGPGTRLTVL.

This sequence joins TRBV6-5 and TRBJ2-5; a weak D match, TRBD2 (5 bases). This CDR3 comprises 14 residues. With 5 bases removed from V and 0 bases from J, the gap between germline ends came to 10 bases. From germline, CDR1 is MNHEY and CDR2 SVGAGI. The CDR3 bases are TGTGCCAGCAGTAAGAGGACTGACCAAGAGACCCAGTACTTC. As protein: CASSKRTDQETQYF.

The chain couples TRBV3-1 (or the pseudogene TRBV3-2) to TRBJ2-5; 10 bases align to TRBD2. Germline V gene data show CDR1 as LGHDT and CDR2 as YNNKEL (reference sequence). This CDR3 spans 14 amino acids. The ends lost 3 bases at V and 5 bases at J; junction bases unmatched: 3. The CDR3 reads CASSHRLAGETQYF. DNA of the CDR3: TGTGCCAGCAGCCACCGACTAGCGGGCGAGACCCAGTACTTC.

The count of this clone is one. V usage is TRBV2 and J usage is TRBJ2-7; D is unresolved. This CDR3 region has 14 residues. Germline CDR1 is SNHLY and CDR2 is FYNNEI. Trimming shortened V by 8 bases and J by 2 bases, and 16 bases separated the two germline ends. The CDR3 sequence is CASSPQVRTYEQYV. CDR3 in DNA: TGTGCCAGCTCTCCTCAGGTTAGAACCTACGAGCAGTACGTC.